These T cell receptor beta chains were read from a single sample in a study of early T cells in non-severe SARS-CoV-2 infection. TCRdb re-called the 5' RACE reads with MiXCR, one entry per CDR3 protein. The repertoire includes 100,000 to 150,000 distinct CDR3 sequences, 14% to 15% of them detected once, and 21% sits in the top ten. Sequenced material: whole blood. The receptors stem from an adult who was a healthcare worker with PCR-confirmed SARS-CoV-2 infection or an uninfected control (not recorded which). CDR3s include the opening cysteine and the closing phenylalanine or tryptophan. A D gene is named only where the DNA matches it firmly. Clone size is shown for a subset of rows, as once, few, many or a class of expanded clone.

D gene: -
J gene: TRBJ1-1
V gene: TRBV29-1
clone size: -
CDR3 DNA: TGCAGCGTCGCCCACACAGGGAACACTGAAGCTTTCTTT
CDR3 protein: CSVAHTGNTEAFF

D gene: TRBD2
J gene: TRBJ2-3
V gene: TRBV29-1
clone size: few
CDR3 DNA: TGCAGCGCCGTGACTAGCGGGGAGATCACAGATACGCAGTATTTT
CDR3 protein: CSAVTSGEITDTQYF

D gene: -
J gene: TRBJ2-3
V gene: TRBV29-1
clone size: few
CDR3 DNA: TGCAGCGGAGATACGCAGTATTTT
CDR3 protein: CSGDTQYF

D gene: TRBD1
J gene: TRBJ2-5
V gene: TRBV7-9
clone size: few
CDR3 DNA: TGTGCCAGTTCTTCGACAGGGATGGAGACCCAGTACTTC
CDR3 protein: CASSSTGMETQYF

D gene: TRBD1
J gene: TRBJ1-4
V gene: TRBV19
clone size: few
CDR3 DNA: TGTGCCAGTAGCCTTGGGAAGGGGGCAGGAACTAATGAAAAACTGTTTTTT
CDR3 protein: CASSLGKGAGTNEKLFF

D gene: TRBD2
J gene: TRBJ2-7
V gene: TRBV14
clone size: few
CDR3 DNA: TGTGCCAGCAGCCACCTTAGCGGGGTGGACGAGCAGTACTTC
CDR3 protein: CASSHLSGVDEQYF

D gene: TRBD1
J gene: TRBJ2-7
V gene: TRBV5-1
clone size: many
CDR3 DNA: TGCGCCAGCAGCACGCAGGGACAGAGACCCTACGAGCAGTACTTC
CDR3 protein: CASSTQGQRPYEQYF

D gene: -
J gene: TRBJ1-5
V gene: TRBV14
clone size: many
CDR3 DNA: TGTGCCAGCAGCCAAGTTGCGGCTACATCGGCGCCCCAGCATTTT
CDR3 protein: CASSQVAATSAPQHF

D gene: -
J gene: TRBJ1-5
V gene: TRBV12-3/TRBV12-4
clone size: many
CDR3 DNA: TGTGCCAGCAGCCGGTCCGGGGATCAGCCCCAGCATTTT
CDR3 protein: CASSRSGDQPQHF

D gene: TRBD1
J gene: TRBJ2-5
V gene: TRBV24-1
clone size: -
CDR3 DNA: TGTGCCACCAGTGACCTGGGACAGCACCCCGGGACCCAGTACTTC
CDR3 protein: CATSDLGQHPGTQYF

D gene: -
J gene: TRBJ1-4
V gene: TRBV15
clone size: few
CDR3 DNA: TGTGCCACCAGCAGAGGGGCCCCCAGGTTTAATGAAAAACTGTTTTTT
CDR3 protein: CATSRGAPRFNEKLFF

D gene: -
J gene: TRBJ1-1
V gene: TRBV20-1
clone size: few
CDR3 DNA: TGCAGTGCTAGCCCGGGGTTCACTGAAGCTTTCTTT
CDR3 protein: CSASPGFTEAFF

D gene: TRBD2
J gene: TRBJ2-3
V gene: TRBV20-1
clone size: -
CDR3 DNA: TGCAGTGCTAGTGGGGGGGGCACAGATACGCAGTATTTT
CDR3 protein: CSASGGGTDTQYF

D gene: -
J gene: TRBJ1-1
V gene: TRBV3-1
clone size: many
CDR3 DNA: TGTGCCAGCAGCCAACACGATGGAAACACTGAAGCTTTCTTT
CDR3 protein: CASSQHDGNTEAFF

D gene: TRBD2
J gene: TRBJ2-1
V gene: TRBV18
clone size: -
CDR3 DNA: TGTGCCAGCTCACCCCGGACTAGCGGGGGTACTTTCAATGAGCAGTTCTTC
CDR3 protein: CASSPRTSGGTFNEQFF

D gene: -
J gene: TRBJ1-4
V gene: TRBV6-1
clone size: -
CDR3 DNA: TGTGCCAGCAGAGGGGAATATAATGAAAAACTGTTTTTT
CDR3 protein: CASRGEYNEKLFF

D gene: -
J gene: TRBJ1-2
V gene: TRBV30
clone size: many
CDR3 DNA: TGTGCCTGGAGTGTAAGGCAGATTGGCTACACCTTC
CDR3 protein: CAWSVRQIGYTF

D gene: -
J gene: TRBJ1-6
V gene: TRBV28
clone size: -
CDR3 DNA: TGTGCCAGCAGTCCTACCCCAGGAACTAGCTCCTATAATTCACCCCTCCACTTT
CDR3 protein: CASSPTPGTSSYNSPLHF

D gene: -
J gene: TRBJ1-2
V gene: TRBV3-1
clone size: few
CDR3 DNA: TGTGCCAGCAGCCCAGGAGGAGGAAGGAGAAACTATGGCTACACCTTC
CDR3 protein: CASSPGGGRRNYGYTF

D gene: -
J gene: TRBJ2-3
V gene: TRBV6-1
clone size: -
CDR3 DNA: TGTGCCAGCAGTGAAGGGGTGGCAGATACGCAGTATTTT
CDR3 protein: CASSEGVADTQYF

D gene: -
J gene: TRBJ1-2
V gene: TRBV12-3/TRBV12-4
clone size: many
CDR3 DNA: TGTGCCAGCAGCCTACAGGTTTATGGCTACACCTTC
CDR3 protein: CASSLQVYGYTF

D gene: -
J gene: TRBJ2-7
V gene: TRBV3-1
clone size: -
CDR3 DNA: TGTGCCAGCAGCCACACCATCTACGAGCAGTACTTC
CDR3 protein: CASSHTIYEQYF

D gene: -
J gene: TRBJ2-2
V gene: TRBV11-3
clone size: many
CDR3 DNA: TGTGCCAGCAGCTTTGACGGGAAAGTCTCCGGGGAGCTGTTTTTT
CDR3 protein: CASSFDGKVSGELFF

D gene: -
J gene: TRBJ2-7
V gene: TRBV4-1
clone size: -
CDR3 DNA: TGCGCCAGCAGCCTTCGGTCACCCTCCCACGAGCAGTACTTC
CDR3 protein: CASSLRSPSHEQYF

D gene: TRBD1
J gene: TRBJ2-7
V gene: TRBV27
clone size: few
CDR3 DNA: TGTGCCAGCAGTTTTTTGGGGGGACAGGACGAGCAGTACTTC
CDR3 protein: CASSFLGGQDEQYF

D gene: -
J gene: TRBJ1-1
V gene: TRBV5-1
clone size: few
CDR3 DNA: TGCGCCAGCAGCCAGGGACTCGGGACTGAAGCTTTCTTT
CDR3 protein: CASSQGLGTEAFF

D gene: -
J gene: TRBJ1-6
V gene: TRBV10-3
clone size: -
CDR3 DNA: TGTGCCATCAGGGCCGGGGGGCGGTCCTATAATTCACCCCTCCACTTT
CDR3 protein: CAIRAGGRSYNSPLHF

D gene: -
J gene: TRBJ1-3
V gene: TRBV7-2
clone size: few
CDR3 DNA: TGTGCCAGCAGCTTAGGGCTTACCGCTCACTCTGGAAACACCATATATTTT
CDR3 protein: CASSLGLTAHSGNTIYF

D gene: TRBD1
J gene: TRBJ1-1
V gene: TRBV7-9
clone size: -
CDR3 DNA: TGTGCCAGCAGTAATCAGGGGGCTAACACTGAAGCTTTCTTT
CDR3 protein: CASSNQGANTEAFF

D gene: -
J gene: TRBJ1-5
V gene: TRBV5-6
clone size: -
CDR3 DNA: TGTGCCAGCAGCTCCGGAGGGCTTAATCAGCCCCAGCATTTT
CDR3 protein: CASSSGGLNQPQHF

D gene: -
J gene: TRBJ1-1
V gene: TRBV9
clone size: -
CDR3 DNA: TGTGCCAGCAGTCGGGGGACGAACACTGAAGCTTTCTTT
CDR3 protein: CASSRGTNTEAFF

D gene: -
J gene: TRBJ1-2
V gene: TRBV7-9
clone size: once
CDR3 DNA: TGTGCCAGCAGGGGCGCGGACTATGGCTACACCTTC
CDR3 protein: CASRGADYGYTF

D gene: -
J gene: TRBJ1-1
V gene: TRBV5-4
clone size: few
CDR3 DNA: TGTGCCAGCAGCCTACCGGCGTCCCGGTTCACTGAAGCTTTCTTT
CDR3 protein: CASSLPASRFTEAFF

D gene: TRBD2
J gene: TRBJ2-1
V gene: TRBV10-3
clone size: -
CDR3 DNA: TGTGCCGTCAGTGAGTCTAGCGGGAAGGGATCCTACAATGAGCAGTTCTTC
CDR3 protein: CAVSESSGKGSYNEQFF

D gene: -
J gene: TRBJ2-7
V gene: TRBV12-3/TRBV12-4
clone size: many
CDR3 DNA: TGTGCCAGCGGAGACCGGACTCCAGACGCAGAGCAGTACTTC
CDR3 protein: CASGDRTPDAEQYF

D gene: -
J gene: TRBJ2-1
V gene: TRBV5-1
clone size: few
CDR3 DNA: TGCGCCAGCAGCAACCGGGGGAATGAGCAGTTCTTC
CDR3 protein: CASSNRGNEQFF

D gene: TRBD1
J gene: TRBJ2-7
V gene: TRBV5-1
clone size: -
CDR3 DNA: TGCGCCAGCAGCCCCTGGGGACAGACGAGCTCCTACGAGCAGTACTTC
CDR3 protein: CASSPWGQTSSYEQYF

D gene: TRBD2
J gene: TRBJ2-1
V gene: TRBV5-1
clone size: many
CDR3 DNA: TGCGCCAGCAGCCCCACTAGCGGGGGGCTGTATGAGCAGTTCTTC
CDR3 protein: CASSPTSGGLYEQFF

D gene: -
J gene: TRBJ2-3
V gene: TRBV5-1
clone size: few
CDR3 DNA: TGCGCCAGCAGGGTACGGAGCGGGGATACGCAGTATTTT
CDR3 protein: CASRVRSGDTQYF

D gene: -
J gene: TRBJ1-2
V gene: TRBV2
clone size: few
CDR3 DNA: TGTGCCAGCAGTGGGGGGCAGGGGCAACCGCGCGGGCTCCTCTTC
CDR3 protein: CASSGGQGQPRGLLF

D gene: -
J gene: TRBJ1-2
V gene: TRBV30
clone size: few
CDR3 DNA: TGTGCCTGGAGTGCCGGGACCCTGGATTATGGCTACACCTTC
CDR3 protein: CAWSAGTLDYGYTF

D gene: -
J gene: TRBJ2-3
V gene: TRBV5-1
clone size: many
CDR3 DNA: TGCGCCAGCGGACATGGAGGATCAGATACGCAGTATTTT
CDR3 protein: CASGHGGSDTQYF

D gene: -
J gene: TRBJ2-6
V gene: TRBV19
clone size: few
CDR3 DNA: TGTGCCAGTAGTCCGACAGTACGGGCCAACGTCCTGACTTTC
CDR3 protein: CASSPTVRANVLTF

D gene: -
J gene: TRBJ2-2
V gene: TRBV12-3/TRBV12-4
clone size: few
CDR3 DNA: TGTGCCAGCAGTTTAGGGGCTGAGACCGGGGAGCTGTTTTTT
CDR3 protein: CASSLGAETGELFF

D gene: TRBD1
J gene: TRBJ2-7
V gene: TRBV19
clone size: many
CDR3 DNA: TGTGCCAGTAGATCCGCCGGGACAGGGCCCTACGAGCAGTACTTC
CDR3 protein: CASRSAGTGPYEQYF

D gene: -
J gene: TRBJ2-3
V gene: TRBV5-1
clone size: few
CDR3 DNA: TGCGCCAGCAGCTTGGGTAGCTCTGGCACAGATACGCAGTATTTT
CDR3 protein: CASSLGSSGTDTQYF

D gene: -
J gene: TRBJ2-2
V gene: TRBV7-9
clone size: -
CDR3 DNA: TGTGCCACGGAAGAACATTCGAACACCGGGGAGCTGTTTTTT
CDR3 protein: CATEEHSNTGELFF